This entry is about one T cell receptor beta chain. What it recognizes is unknown. Per germline, CDR1 SGHKS and CDR2 YYEKEE (reference sequence). The CDR3 runs 12 residues. V shed 7 bases, J shed 3 bases, and the junction held 1 base outside the gene matches. The sample is drawn from a study of Ad26.COV2.S vaccination and SARS-CoV-2 variants. About the research overall: Trial arm assignment for the donor was COV1001 Ad26.COV2.S.

Repertoires were generated with immunoSEQ multiplex PCR, while TCRdb's copy carries only in-frame clones and drops some. The sample has roughly 450,000 clones; 90% are singletons. Specified treatment: around 19 received Ad26.COV2.S at low or high dose, single or two shots; about 5 received placebo; per-sample allocation not given. Vaccine and placebo recipients were sampled on day 63 after the first injection. General study results and limits: Responses of T cells in total may have been underestimated by the TCR breadth and depth analyses.

This TCR was recovered from a person aged 18-60 years who received the Ad26.COV2.S COVID-19 vaccine or a placebo. The material sequenced was peripheral blood, taken in a trial of Ad26.COV2.S vaccine versus placebo. The V call is TRBV5-5, the J call TRBJ2-7; 10 bases agree with TRBD2. In DNA, the CDR3 is TGTGCCAGCGCTAGCGGGAGCTACGAGCAGTACTTC. Protein product: CASASGSYEQYF.